These 15 T cell receptor beta chains originate from one sample sequenced in a study of CD8+CD57+ T cells in acquired aplastic anemia. CDR3 and TCR beta VDJ profiling relied on genomic DNA as the template. From the reads, TCRdb called clonotypes with MiXCR, one entry per CDR3 protein. Of roughly 93,000 distinct CDR3 sequences listed, about 63% are singletons. Patients chosen for sequencing had shown CD8+CD57+ cell expansion by flow cytometry. Specimen: sorted CD4+, CD8+, or CD8+CD57+ T cells (not recorded which) from PBMCs. These receptors came from a human donor with aplastic anemia.

The chain joins TRBV15 to TRBJ2-5, with TRBD1 matching 9 bases. Trimming removed 7 bases from V and 5 bases from J; junction bases left unmatched: 8. Germline V gene data show CDR1 as LNHNV and CDR2 as YYDKDF (reference sequence). This CDR3 spans 14 amino acids. CDR3 residues: CATTPGQGVETQYF. As DNA, the CDR3 is TGTGCCACCACCCCGGGACAGGGTGTCGAGACCCAGTACTTC.

The chain links TRBV24-1 to TRBJ2-1, with 14 bases matching TRBD2. After removal of 4 bases from V and 6 bases from J, the junction contained 4 bases not matched to a gene. Germline assignment: CDR1 KGHDR and CDR2 SFDVKD. The CDR3 covers 16 residues. CDR3 protein: CATSDPGTSGGNEQFF. For the CDR3, the DNA is TGTGCCACCAGTGACCCCGGGACTAGCGGGGGCAATGAGCAGTTCTTC.

This clonotype has only a few counts. J is TRBJ2-7 and V is TRBV20-1; D is possibly TRBD2 (5 bases). V was shortened by 1 base and J by 6 bases, with 10 bases between the two germline ends. The CDR3 consists of 12 residues. Germline loops: CDR1 DFQATT, CDR2 SNEGSKA (reference sequence). CDR3 sequence (DNA): TGCAGTGCTAGAGGGGGAGATGTCGAGCAGTACTTC. Its translation: CSARGGDVEQYF.

This rearrangement joins TRBV7-3 to TRBJ2-3, with TRBD2 identical over 10 bases. This CDR3 is built from 15 residues. Trimming at V came to 4 bases and at J to 4 bases, leaving 5 bases not matched to a gene. The germline gives CDR1 SGHTA, CDR2 FQGTGA. CDR3 DNA sequence: TGTGCCAGCAGCTACAGCGGGGGGGTCGCAGATACGCAGTATTTT. Translated, it gives CASSYSGGVADTQYF.

The chain employs TRBV20-1 and TRBJ2-2; 8 nucleotides agree with TRBD1. The V gene's germline CDR1 is DFQATT and CDR2 SNEGSKA (reference sequence). The CDR3 runs to 14 residues. The V gene end was trimmed by 5 bases and the J gene end by 5 bases; junction bases not matched to a gene: 7. CDR3 loop: CSAPRQGRTGELFF. The CDR3 DNA is TGCAGTGCTCCTCGACAGGGGAGGACCGGGGAGCTGTTTTTT.

The gene calls are TRBV20-1 and TRBJ2-7, with 8 bases aligning to TRBD1. CDR3 size: 15 residues. Per the germline V gene, CDR1 is DFQATT and CDR2 is SNEGSKA (reference sequence). Trimming cost V 0 bases and J 6 bases; bases outside gene matches: 10. The CDR3 region is CSARDPRDRGGEQYF. The CDR3 region has the DNA TGCAGTGCTAGAGATCCGAGAGACAGGGGAGGCGAGCAGTACTTC.

The rearrangement uses TRBV2 and TRBJ1-5; D is unresolved. CDR1 SNHLY and CDR2 FYNNEI come from the germline V gene. V was cut by 6 bases and J by 0 bases, with 12 bases left in between. This CDR3 has 15 residues. CDR3 nucleotides: TGTGCCAGCAGCCCTTCCCGGGATAGCAATCAGCCCCAGCATTTT. Its protein product is CASSPSRDSNQPQHF.

The V gene is TRBV20-1, the J gene TRBJ2-3; 8 bases line up with TRBD2. CDR3 length: 14 amino acids. The V and J ends lost 5 bases and 1 base, in that order; junction bases with no gene match: 5. CDR1 is DFQATT, CDR2 SNEGSKA, per germline (reference sequence). CDR3 nucleotides: TGCAGTGCTCCCGTGCGGGGGGGCACAGATACGCAGTATTTT. Protein sequence: CSAPVRGGTDTQYF.

The chain has TRBV29-1 and TRBJ2-3; D is unresolved. CDR1 is SQVTM, CDR2 ANQGSEA, per germline. CDR3 length equals 11 residues. V lost 5 bases, J lost 3 bases, and 6 bases lay in between. CDR3 sequence: CSVSPTDTQYF. CDR3 DNA sequence: TGCAGCGTTAGCCCGACAGATACGCAGTATTTT.

The chain recombines TRBV3-1 with TRBJ2-3, with 8 bases fitting TRBD2. After removal of 3 bases from V and 1 base from J, the junction contained 6 bases not matched to a gene. CDR3 length: 16 amino acids. Germline CDR1 reads LGHDT; CDR2 reads YNNKEL (reference sequence). CDR3 sequence: CASSHPSGLGTDTQYF. In DNA form, the CDR3 reads TGTGCCAGCAGCCACCCTAGCGGGTTGGGCACAGATACGCAGTATTTT.

The chain has TRBV7-9 and TRBJ1-1; 11 positions agree with TRBD1. The germline CDR1 and CDR2 sequences are SEHNR and FQNEAQ (reference sequence). The V segment lost 4 bases and the J segment 5 bases; nucleotides outside the gene matches: 6. The CDR3 has 15 amino acids. DNA for the CDR3: TGTGCCAGCAGCTACCCGGACAGGGGGCTTACTGAAGCTTTCTTT. It translates to CASSYPDRGLTEAFF.

V usage is TRBV11-1 and J usage is TRBJ2-1, with 8 bases aligning to TRBD1. CDR1 is SGHAT and CDR2 is FQDESV in the germline V gene (reference sequence). This CDR3 spans 15 amino acids. J lost 5 bases, V lost 5 bases, and 8 bases had no gene match. In DNA, the CDR3 is TGTGCCAGCAGCACCGGGACAGGAATGAACAATGAGCAGTTCTTC. This codes for CASSTGTGMNNEQFF. Based on the CDR3 plus reference TRBV11-1 and TRBJ2-1, the full variable domain is EAEVAQSPRYKITEKSQAVAFWCDPISGHATLYWYRQILGQGPELLVQFQDESVVDDSQLPKDRFSAERLKGVDSTLKIQPAELGDSAMYLCASSTGTGMNNEQFFGPGTRLTVL.

This chain uses TRBV2 with TRBJ1-1; D call uncertain. The CDR3 consists of 15 residues. Germline values: CDR1 SNHLY, CDR2 FYNNEI. The V end lost 5 bases, the J end lost 1 base, and 14 bases lay between the germline ends. The CDR3 is CASSPLVGRNTEAFF. Here the CDR3 DNA reads TGTGCCAGCAGTCCCCTTGTGGGTAGGAACACTGAAGCTTTCTTT.

The chain couples TRBV7-3 to TRBJ2-1; a possible D gene is TRBD2 (6 bases). The length of the CDR3 is 17 residues. Germline V gives CDR1 SGHTA, CDR2 FQGTGA. V was shortened by 2 bases and J by 8 bases, with 22 bases between the two germline ends. The CDR3 region is CASSLGPGLSGADEQFF. CDR3 DNA sequence: TGTGCCAGCAGCTTAGGACCGGGACTCAGTGGAGCGGATGAGCAGTTCTTC. Complete variable domain (other parts from reference TRBV7-3 and TRBJ2-1): GAGVSQTPSNKVTEKGKYVELRCDPISGHTALYWYRQSLGQGPEFLIYFQGTGAADDSGLPNDRFFAVRPEGSVSTLKIQRTERGDSAVYLCASSLGPGLSGADEQFFGPGTRLTVL.

The chain employs TRBV24-1 and TRBJ1-5, with D possibly TRBD1 on 5 matching bases. V gave up 0 bases and J gave up 4 bases, with 6 bases separating them. This CDR3 region has 14 residues. Per germline, CDR1 KGHDR and CDR2 SFDVKD. The CDR3 DNA reads as TGTGCCACCAGTGATTTGGACAGTAATCAGCCCCAGCATTTT. Residues: CATSDLDSNQPQHF.